The clone carrying this TCR beta chain was recorded only once. Its specificity is not known. Germline values: CDR1 SGDLS, CDR2 YYNGEE. The CDR3 runs to 15 residues. Trimming removed 0 bases from V and 0 bases from J, with 7 bases in between. The donors were members of the approximately 120-subject validation cohort (separate from the approximately 650-subject first cohort). TCRdb's copy holds only in-frame clones and misses some; the assay was immunoSEQ multiplex PCR. The table records about 240,000 clones, roughly 86% of them present only once. These data come from a study of cytomegalovirus exposure and HLA in healthy donors. Study-wide results and caveats: The study flagged fewer than 200 TCR beta chains as cytomegalovirus-associated. TCR clusters originating in the first cohort tended to co-occur in the 110 or so validation repertoires, according to a later analysis. A few chains tied to CMV proved CMV antigen-specific in vitro.

This sequence joins TRBV9 and TRBJ2-1; the D gene is possibly TRBD2 (6 bases). The sample consisted of PBMCs. This TCR was recovered from a woman in her 30s in good health and CMV-seropositive. CDR3 in amino acids: CASSVVGSSYNEQFF. CDR3 nucleotide sequence: TGTGCCAGCAGCGTAGTCGGGAGCTCCTACAATGAGCAGTTCTTC. The full variable domain, its missing parts supplied by reference TRBV9 and TRBJ2-1, is DSGVTQTPKHLITATGQRVTLRCSPRSGDLSVYWYQQSLDQGLQFLIQYYNGEERAKGNILERFSAQQFPDLHSELNLSSLELGDSALYFCASSVVGSSYNEQFFGPGTRLTVL.